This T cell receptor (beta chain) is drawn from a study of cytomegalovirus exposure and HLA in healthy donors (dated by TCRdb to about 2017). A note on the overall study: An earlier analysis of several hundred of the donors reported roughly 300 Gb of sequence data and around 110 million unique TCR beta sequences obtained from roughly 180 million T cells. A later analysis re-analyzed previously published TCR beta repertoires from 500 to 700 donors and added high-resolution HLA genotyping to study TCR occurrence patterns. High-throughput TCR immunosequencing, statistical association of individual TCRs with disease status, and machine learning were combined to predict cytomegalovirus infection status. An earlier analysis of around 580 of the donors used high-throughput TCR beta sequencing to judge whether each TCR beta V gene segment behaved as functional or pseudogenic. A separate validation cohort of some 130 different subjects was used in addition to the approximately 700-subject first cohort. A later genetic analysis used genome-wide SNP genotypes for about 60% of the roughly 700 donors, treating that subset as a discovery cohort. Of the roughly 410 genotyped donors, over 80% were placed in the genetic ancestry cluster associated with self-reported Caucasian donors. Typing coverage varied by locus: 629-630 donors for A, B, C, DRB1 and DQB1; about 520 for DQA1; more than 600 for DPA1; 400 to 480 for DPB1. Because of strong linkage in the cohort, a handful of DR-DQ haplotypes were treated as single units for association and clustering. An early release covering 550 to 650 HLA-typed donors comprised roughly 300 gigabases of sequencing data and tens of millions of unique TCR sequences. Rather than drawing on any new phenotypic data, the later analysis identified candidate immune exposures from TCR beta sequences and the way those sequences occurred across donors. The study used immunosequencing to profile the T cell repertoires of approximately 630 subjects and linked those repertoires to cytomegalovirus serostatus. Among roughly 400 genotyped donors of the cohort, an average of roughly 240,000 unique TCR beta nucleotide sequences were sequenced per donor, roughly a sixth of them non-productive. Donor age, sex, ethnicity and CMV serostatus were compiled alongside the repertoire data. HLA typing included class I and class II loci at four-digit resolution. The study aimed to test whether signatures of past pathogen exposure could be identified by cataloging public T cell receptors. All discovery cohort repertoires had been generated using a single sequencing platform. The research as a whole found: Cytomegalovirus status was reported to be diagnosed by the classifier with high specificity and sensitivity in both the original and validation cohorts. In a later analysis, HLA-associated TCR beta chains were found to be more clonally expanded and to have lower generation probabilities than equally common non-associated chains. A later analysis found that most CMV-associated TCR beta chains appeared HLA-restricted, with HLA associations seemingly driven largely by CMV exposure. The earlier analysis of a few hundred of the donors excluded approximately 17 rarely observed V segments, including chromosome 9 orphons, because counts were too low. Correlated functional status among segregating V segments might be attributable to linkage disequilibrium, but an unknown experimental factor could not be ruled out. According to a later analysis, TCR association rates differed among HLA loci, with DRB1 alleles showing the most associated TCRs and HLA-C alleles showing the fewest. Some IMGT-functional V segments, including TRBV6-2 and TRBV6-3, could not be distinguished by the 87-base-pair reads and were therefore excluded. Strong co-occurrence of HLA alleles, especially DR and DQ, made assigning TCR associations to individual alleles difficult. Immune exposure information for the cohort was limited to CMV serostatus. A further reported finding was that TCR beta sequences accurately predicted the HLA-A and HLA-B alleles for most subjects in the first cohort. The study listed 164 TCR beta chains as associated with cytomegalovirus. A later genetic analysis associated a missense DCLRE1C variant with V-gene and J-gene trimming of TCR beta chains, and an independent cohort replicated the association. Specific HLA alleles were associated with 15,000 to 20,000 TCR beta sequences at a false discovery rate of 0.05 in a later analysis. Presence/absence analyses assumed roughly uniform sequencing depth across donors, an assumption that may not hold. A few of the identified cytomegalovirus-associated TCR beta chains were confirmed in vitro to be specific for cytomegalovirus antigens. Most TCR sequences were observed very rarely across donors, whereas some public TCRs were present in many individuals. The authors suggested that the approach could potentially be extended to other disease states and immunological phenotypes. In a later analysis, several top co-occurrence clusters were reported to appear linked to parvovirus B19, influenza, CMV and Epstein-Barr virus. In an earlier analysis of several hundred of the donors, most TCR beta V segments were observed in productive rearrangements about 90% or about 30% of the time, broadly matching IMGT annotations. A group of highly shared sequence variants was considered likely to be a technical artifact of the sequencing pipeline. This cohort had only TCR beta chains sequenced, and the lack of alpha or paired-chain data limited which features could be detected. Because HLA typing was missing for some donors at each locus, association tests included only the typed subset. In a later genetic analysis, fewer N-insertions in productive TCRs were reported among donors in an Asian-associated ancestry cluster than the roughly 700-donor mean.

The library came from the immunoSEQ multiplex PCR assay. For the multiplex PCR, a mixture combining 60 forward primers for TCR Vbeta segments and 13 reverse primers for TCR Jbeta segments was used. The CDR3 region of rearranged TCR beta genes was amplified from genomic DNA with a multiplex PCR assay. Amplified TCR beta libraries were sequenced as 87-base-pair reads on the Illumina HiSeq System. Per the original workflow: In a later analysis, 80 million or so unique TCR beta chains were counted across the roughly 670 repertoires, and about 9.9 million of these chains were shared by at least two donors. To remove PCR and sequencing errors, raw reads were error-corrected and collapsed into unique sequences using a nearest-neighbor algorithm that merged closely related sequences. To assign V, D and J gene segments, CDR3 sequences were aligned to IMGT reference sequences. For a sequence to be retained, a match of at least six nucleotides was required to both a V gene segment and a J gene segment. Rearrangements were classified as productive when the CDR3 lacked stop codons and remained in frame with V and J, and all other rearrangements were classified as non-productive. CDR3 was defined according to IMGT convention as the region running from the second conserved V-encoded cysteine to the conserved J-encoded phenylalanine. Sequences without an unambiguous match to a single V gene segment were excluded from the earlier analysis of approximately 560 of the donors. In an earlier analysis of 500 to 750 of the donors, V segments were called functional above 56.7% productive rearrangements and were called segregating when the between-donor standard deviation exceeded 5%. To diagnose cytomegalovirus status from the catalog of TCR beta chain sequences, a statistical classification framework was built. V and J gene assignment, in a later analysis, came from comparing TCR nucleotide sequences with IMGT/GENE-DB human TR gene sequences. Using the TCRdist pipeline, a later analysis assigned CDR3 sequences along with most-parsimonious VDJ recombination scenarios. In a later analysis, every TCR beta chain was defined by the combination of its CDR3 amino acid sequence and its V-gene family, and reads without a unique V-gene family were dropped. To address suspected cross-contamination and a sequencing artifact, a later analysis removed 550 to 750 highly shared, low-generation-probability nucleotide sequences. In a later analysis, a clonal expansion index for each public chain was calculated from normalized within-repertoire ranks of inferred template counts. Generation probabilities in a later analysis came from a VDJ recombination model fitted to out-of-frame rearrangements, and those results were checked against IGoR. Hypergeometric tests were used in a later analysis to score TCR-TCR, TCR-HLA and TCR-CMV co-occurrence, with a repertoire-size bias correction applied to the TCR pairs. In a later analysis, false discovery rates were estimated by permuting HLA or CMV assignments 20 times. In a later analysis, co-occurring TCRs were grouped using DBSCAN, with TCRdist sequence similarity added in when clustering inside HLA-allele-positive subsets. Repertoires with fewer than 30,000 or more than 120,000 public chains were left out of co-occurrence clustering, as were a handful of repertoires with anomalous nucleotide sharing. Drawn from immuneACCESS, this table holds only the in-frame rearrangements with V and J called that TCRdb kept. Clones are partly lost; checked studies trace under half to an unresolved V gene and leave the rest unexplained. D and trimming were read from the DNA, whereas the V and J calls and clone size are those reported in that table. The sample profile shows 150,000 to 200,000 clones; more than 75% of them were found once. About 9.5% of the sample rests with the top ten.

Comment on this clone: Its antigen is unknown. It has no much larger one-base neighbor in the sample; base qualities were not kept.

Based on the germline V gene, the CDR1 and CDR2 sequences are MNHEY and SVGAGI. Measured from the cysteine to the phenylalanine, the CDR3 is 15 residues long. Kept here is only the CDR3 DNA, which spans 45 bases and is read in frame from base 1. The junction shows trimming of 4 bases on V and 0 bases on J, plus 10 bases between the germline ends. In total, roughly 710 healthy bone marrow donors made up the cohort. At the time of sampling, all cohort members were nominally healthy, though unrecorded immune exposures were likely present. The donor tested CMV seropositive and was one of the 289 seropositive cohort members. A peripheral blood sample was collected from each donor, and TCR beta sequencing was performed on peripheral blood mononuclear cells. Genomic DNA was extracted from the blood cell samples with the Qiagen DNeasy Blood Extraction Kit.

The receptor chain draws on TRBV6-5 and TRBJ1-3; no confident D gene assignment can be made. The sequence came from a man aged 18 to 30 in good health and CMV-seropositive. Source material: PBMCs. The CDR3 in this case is CASSLSANSGNTIYF. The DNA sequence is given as TGTGCCAGCAGTTTATCCGCGAACTCTGGAAACACCATATATTTT.